This T cell receptor (beta chain) stems from a study of Ad26.COV2.S vaccination and SARS-CoV-2 variants. Across the study: Dosing was one shot or two shots 56 days apart.

The sample's treatment: some 19 received Ad26.COV2.S at low or high dose, single or two shots; about 5 received placebo; per-sample allocation not given. After the first vaccine or placebo injection, samples were drawn on day 63. The V end lost 2 bases, the J end lost 7 bases, and 5 bases lay between the germline ends. This CDR3 is built from 11 residues. Germline loops: CDR1 KGHDR, CDR2 SFDVKD. Assay: immunoSEQ multiplex PCR; the TCRdb copy retains only in-frame clones and omits some. The sample consists of about 680,000 clones, more than 70% of them appearing once. The receptor was isolated from a person between 18 and 65 years old who received the Ad26.COV2.S COVID-19 vaccine or a placebo. The chain combines TRBV24-1 with TRBJ2-7; no reliable D call. Specimen: peripheral blood, collected in a trial of Ad26.COV2.S vaccine versus placebo. CDR3 sequence reads: CATSDSWEQYF. In DNA form, the CDR3 reads TGTGCCACCAGTGATTCATGGGAGCAGTACTTC.